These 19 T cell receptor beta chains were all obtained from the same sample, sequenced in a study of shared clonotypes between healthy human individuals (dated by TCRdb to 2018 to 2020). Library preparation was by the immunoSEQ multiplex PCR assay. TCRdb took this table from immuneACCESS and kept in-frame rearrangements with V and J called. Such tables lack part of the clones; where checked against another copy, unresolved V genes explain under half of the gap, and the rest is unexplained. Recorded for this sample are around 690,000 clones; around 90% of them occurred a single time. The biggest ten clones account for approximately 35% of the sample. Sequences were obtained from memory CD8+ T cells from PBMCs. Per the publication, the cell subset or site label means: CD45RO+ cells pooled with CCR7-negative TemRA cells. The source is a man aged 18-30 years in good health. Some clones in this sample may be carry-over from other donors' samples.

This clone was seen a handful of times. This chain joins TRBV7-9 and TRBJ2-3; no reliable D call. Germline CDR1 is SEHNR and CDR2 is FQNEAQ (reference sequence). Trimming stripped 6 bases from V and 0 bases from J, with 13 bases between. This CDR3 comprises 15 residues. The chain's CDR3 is CASSRSGISTDTQYF. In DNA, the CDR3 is TGTGCCAGCAGTCGAAGTGGGATCAGCACAGATACGCAGTATTTT.

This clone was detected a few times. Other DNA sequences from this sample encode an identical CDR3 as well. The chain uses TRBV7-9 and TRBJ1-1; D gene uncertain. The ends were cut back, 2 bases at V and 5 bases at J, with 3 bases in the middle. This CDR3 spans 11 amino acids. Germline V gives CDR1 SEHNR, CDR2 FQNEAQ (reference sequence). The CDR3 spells CASSLSTEAFF. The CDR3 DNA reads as TGTGCCAGCAGCTTATCAACTGAAGCTTTCTTT.

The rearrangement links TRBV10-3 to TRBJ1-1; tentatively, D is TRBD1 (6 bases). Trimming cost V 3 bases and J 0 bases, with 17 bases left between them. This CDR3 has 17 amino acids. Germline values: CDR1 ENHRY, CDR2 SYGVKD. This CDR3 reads CAISDRRKGGMNTEAFF. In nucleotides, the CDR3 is TGTGCCATCAGTGACCGTCGGAAAGGGGGGATGAACACTGAAGCTTTCTTT.

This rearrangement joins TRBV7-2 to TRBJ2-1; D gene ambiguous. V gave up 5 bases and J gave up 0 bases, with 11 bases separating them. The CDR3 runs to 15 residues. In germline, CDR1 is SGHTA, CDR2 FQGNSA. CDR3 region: CASSTLTSSYNEQFF. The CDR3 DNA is TGTGCCAGCAGCACCCTGACCAGCTCCTACAATGAGCAGTTCTTC. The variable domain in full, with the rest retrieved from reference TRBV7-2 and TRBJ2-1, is GAGVSQSPSNKVTEKGKDVELRCDPISGHTALYWYRQSLGQGLEFLIYFQGNSAPDKSGLPSDRFSAERTGGSVSTLTIQRTQQEDSAVYLCASSTLTSSYNEQFFGPGTRLTVL.

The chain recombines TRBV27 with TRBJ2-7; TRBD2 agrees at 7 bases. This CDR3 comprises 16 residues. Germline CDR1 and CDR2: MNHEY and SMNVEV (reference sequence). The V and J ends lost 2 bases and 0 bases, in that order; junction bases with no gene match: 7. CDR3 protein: CASSLIAGPDSYEQYF. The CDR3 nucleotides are TGTGCCAGCAGTTTAATAGCGGGCCCCGACTCCTACGAGCAGTACTTC.

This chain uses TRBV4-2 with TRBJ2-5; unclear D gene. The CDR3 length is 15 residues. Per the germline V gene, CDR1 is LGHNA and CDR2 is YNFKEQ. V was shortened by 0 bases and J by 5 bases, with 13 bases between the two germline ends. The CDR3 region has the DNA TGTGCCAGCAGCCAAGATCTCGGCTGGATGGAGACCCAGTACTTC. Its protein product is CASSQDLGWMETQYF.

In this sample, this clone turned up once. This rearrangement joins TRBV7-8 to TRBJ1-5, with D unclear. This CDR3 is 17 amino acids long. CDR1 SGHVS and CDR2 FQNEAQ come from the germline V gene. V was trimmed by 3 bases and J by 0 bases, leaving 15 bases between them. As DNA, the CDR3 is TGTGCCAGCAGCTTCTCCCCGACGGTGTATAGCAATCAGCCCCAGCATTTT. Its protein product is CASSFSPTVYSNQPQHF.

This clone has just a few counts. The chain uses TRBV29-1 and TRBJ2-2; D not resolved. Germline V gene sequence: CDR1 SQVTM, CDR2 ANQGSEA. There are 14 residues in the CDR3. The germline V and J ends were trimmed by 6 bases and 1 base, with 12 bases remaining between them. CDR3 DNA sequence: TGCAGCGTGGCCTGGACGGGGAACACCGGGGAGCTGTTTTTT. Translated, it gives CSVAWTGNTGELFF.

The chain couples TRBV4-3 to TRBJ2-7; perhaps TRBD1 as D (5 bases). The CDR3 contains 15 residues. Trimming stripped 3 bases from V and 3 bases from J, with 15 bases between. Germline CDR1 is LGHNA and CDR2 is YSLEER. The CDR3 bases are TGCGCCAGCAGCCACACAGACGAAAGGGGCTACGAGCAGTACTTC. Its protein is CASSHTDERGYEQYF.

The DNA for the CDR3 is TGTGCCAGCGGTCAGGGGGGTTTCTACGAGCAGTACTTC. This encodes CASGQGGFYEQYF. The V call is TRBV2, the J call TRBJ2-7, with D perhaps matching TRBD1 (7 bases). The CDR3 has 13 amino acids. Trimming removed 8 bases at V and 3 bases at J, with 14 bases between. Per germline, CDR1 SNHLY and CDR2 FYNNEI.

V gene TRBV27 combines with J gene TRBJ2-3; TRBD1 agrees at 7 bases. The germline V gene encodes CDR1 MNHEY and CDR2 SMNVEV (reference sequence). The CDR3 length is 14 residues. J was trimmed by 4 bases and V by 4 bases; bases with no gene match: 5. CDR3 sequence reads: CASSSQGWPDTQYF. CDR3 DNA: TGTGCCAGCAGTTCACAGGGGTGGCCAGATACGCAGTATTTT.

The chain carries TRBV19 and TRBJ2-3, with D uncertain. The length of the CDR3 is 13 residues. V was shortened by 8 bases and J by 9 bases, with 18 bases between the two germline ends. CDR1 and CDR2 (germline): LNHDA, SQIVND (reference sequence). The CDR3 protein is CASSLPDVTTQYF. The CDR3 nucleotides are TGTGCCAGTTCCCTTCCCGATGTAACCACGCAGTATTTT.

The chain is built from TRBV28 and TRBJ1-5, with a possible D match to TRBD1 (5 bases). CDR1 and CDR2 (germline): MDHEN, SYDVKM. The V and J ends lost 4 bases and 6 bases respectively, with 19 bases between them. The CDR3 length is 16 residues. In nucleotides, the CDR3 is TGTGCCAGCAGTTCCGGACCGGACAAAATTGCTCAGCCCCAGCATTTT. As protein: CASSSGPDKIAQPQHF.

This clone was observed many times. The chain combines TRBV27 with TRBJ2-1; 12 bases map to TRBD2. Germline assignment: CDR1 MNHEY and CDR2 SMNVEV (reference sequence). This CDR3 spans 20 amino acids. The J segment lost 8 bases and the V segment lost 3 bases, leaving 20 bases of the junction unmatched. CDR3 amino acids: CASSFSSNRETSGSIHEQFF. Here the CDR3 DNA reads TGTGCCAGCAGTTTCTCCTCGAATCGCGAGACTAGCGGGAGTATTCATGAGCAGTTCTTC.

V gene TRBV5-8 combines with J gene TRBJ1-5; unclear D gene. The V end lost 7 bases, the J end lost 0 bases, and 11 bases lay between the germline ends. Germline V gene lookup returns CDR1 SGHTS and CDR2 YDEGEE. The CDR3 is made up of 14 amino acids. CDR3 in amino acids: CASREKVSNQPQHF. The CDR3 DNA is TGTGCCAGCCGGGAAAAAGTTAGCAATCAGCCCCAGCATTTT.

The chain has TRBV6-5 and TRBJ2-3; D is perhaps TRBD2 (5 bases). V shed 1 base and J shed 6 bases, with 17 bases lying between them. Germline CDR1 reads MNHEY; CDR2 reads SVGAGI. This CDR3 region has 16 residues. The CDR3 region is CASSYFSGGPGDTQYF. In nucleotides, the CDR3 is TGTGCCAGCAGTTACTTTTCGGGTGGGCCGGGGGATACGCAGTATTTT.

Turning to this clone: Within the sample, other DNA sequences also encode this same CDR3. CDR3 nucleotide sequence: TGTGCCAGCAGCCAAGGAGCTAACTATGGCTACACCTTC. Its translation: CASSQGANYGYTF. The rearrangement joins TRBV14 to TRBJ1-2; no clear D. Trimming stripped 1 base from V and 0 bases from J, with 3 bases between. The germline V gene encodes CDR1 SGHDN and CDR2 FVKESK. This CDR3 has 13 amino acids.

This CDR3 is CASSNLHSGEKLFF. The DNA of the CDR3 is TGTGCCAGTAGTAACCTTCACAGTGGTGAAAAACTGTTTTTT. The rearrangement links TRBV19 to TRBJ1-4; D uncertain. With 4 bases removed from V and 7 bases from J, the gap between germline ends came to 13 bases. Germline CDR1 reads LNHDA; CDR2 reads SQIVND (reference sequence). This CDR3 comprises 14 residues.

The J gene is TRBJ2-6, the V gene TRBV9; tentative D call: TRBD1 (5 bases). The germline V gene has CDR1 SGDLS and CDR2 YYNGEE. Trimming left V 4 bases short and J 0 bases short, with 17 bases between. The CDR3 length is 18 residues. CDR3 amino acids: CASSKERQSPSGANVLTF. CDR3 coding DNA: TGTGCCAGCAGCAAGGAGAGACAGTCCCCCTCTGGGGCCAACGTCCTGACTTTC.